This T cell receptor beta chain came from a study of technical replicates of blood from a few donors. Sequencing used immunoSEQ multiplex PCR; TCRdb keeps in-frame clones, though not all of them. The top ten hold about 0.35% of the sample, which has 65,000 to 85,000 clones, approximately 91% seen once. Germline assignment: CDR1 SEHNR and CDR2 FQNEAQ (reference sequence). The junction had 7 bases not matched to a gene; V was cut back by 1 base and J by 5 bases. CDR3 size: 15 residues. V usage is TRBV7-9 and J usage is TRBJ2-5; 7 bases map to TRBD1. This clonotype was obtained from a human donor in good health. The sequencing input was T cells isolated from PBMCs. CDR3 sequence (DNA): TGTGCCAGCAGCTTAGGGACAGGTGTCCGCGAGACCCAGTACTTC. Protein: CASSLGTGVRETQYF.